The 16 T cell receptor beta chains presented below share a single source sample, sequenced in a study of blood T cell repertoires in COVID-19. Libraries were prepared by immunoSEQ multiplex PCR; TCRdb keeps only in-frame clonotypes and omits some of them. Among roughly 300,000 clones listed, approximately 89% were seen once. Sequenced input: peripheral blood. The receptors were sampled from a woman in her forties or fifties who had recovered from COVID-19.

The chain is built from TRBV6-6 and TRBJ2-7; D ambiguous. The germline V gene encodes CDR1 MNHNY and CDR2 SVGAGI (reference sequence). The CDR3 is 14 amino acids. V was shortened by 6 bases and J by 1 base, with 13 bases between the two germline ends. CDR3 in amino acids: CASRVPMLSYEQYF. The CDR3 coding sequence is TGTGCCAGCAGGGTACCCATGCTATCCTACGAGCAGTACTTC.

The gene calls are TRBV29-1 and TRBJ2-5; a possible D gene is TRBD2 (6 bases). The V end was cut by 3 bases, the J end by 4 bases, with 21 bases between. This CDR3 has 16 residues. Germline V gives CDR1 SQVTM, CDR2 ANQGSEA. CDR3 protein: CSVEGLAVPSGETQYF. The CDR3 DNA sequence: TGCAGCGTTGAGGGATTAGCGGTACCCTCAGGAGAGACCCAGTACTTC.

The chain links TRBV28 to TRBJ2-7; the match to TRBD1 covers 9 bases. V was pared by 8 bases and J by 1 base, with 6 bases of the junction left unmatched. CDR1 is MDHEN, CDR2 SYDVKM, per germline. CDR3 length equals 14 residues. CDR3 in DNA: TGTGCCAGCGCGGGACAGGGAGGTTCCTACGAGCAGTACTTC. Residues: CASAGQGGSYEQYF.

The chain employs TRBV27 and TRBJ1-2; 7 nucleotides line up with TRBD1. The CDR3 length is 15 residues. CDR1 is MNHEY, CDR2 SMNVEV, per germline (reference sequence). V lost 4 bases, J lost 5 bases, and 10 bases stayed unmatched. In DNA, the CDR3 is TGTGCCAGCAGTTATACCTTGACAGGGCAGTATGGCTACACCTTC. Its translation is CASSYTLTGQYGYTF.

The chain is built from TRBV15 and TRBJ1-5; D is possibly TRBD1 (5 bases). This CDR3 contains 18 residues. Looked up from germline, CDR1 is LNHNV and CDR2 is YYDKDF (reference sequence). V gave up 0 bases and J gave up 2 bases, with 17 bases separating them. CDR3 residues: CATSRDYGAYERNQPQHF. CDR3 nucleotides: TGTGCCACCAGCAGAGACTATGGGGCGTATGAGCGCAATCAGCCCCAGCATTTT.

The V call is TRBV3-1 (or the pseudogene TRBV3-2), the J call TRBJ1-2, with D unresolved. CDR1 is LGHDT, CDR2 YNNKEL, per germline (reference sequence). The CDR3 has 13 residues. Trimming took off 1 base at V and 4 bases at J, with 7 bases between the two ends. The CDR3 nucleotides are TGTGCCAGCAGCCAAGCGAGTATCTATGGCTACACCTTC. This sequence encodes CASSQASIYGYTF.

J is TRBJ2-1 and V is TRBV5-1, with 7 bases lining up with TRBD2. This CDR3 comprises 13 residues. CDR1 is SGHRS and CDR2 is YFSETQ in the germline V gene. J was trimmed by 8 bases and V by 5 bases; bases with no gene match: 7. CDR3 amino acids: CASRAGFRDEQFF. The CDR3 DNA sequence: TGCGCCAGCAGAGCGGGGTTCAGGGATGAGCAGTTCTTC.

The J gene is TRBJ2-5, the V gene TRBV18; 7 positions match TRBD1. V dropped 5 bases and J dropped 3; count of bases not matched to a gene: 3. Germline V gives CDR1 KGHSH, CDR2 LQKENI. There are 13 residues in the CDR3. DNA for the CDR3: TGTGCCAGCTCAACCGGGACAGAAGAGACCCAGTACTTC. Protein sequence: CASSTGTEETQYF.

The chain recombines TRBV7-2 with TRBJ2-3; TRBD2 agrees at 10 bases. The CDR3 runs to 18 residues. Germline lookup yields CDR1 SGHTA and CDR2 FQGNSA. The V segment lost 1 base and the J segment 1 base; nucleotides outside the gene matches: 8. The CDR3 loop is CASSLDGASGGRTDTQYF. DNA for the CDR3: TGTGCCAGCAGCTTAGATGGGGCTAGCGGGGGCCGCACAGATACGCAGTATTTT.

The genes are TRBV5-6 and TRBJ2-7, with D tentatively TRBD1 (6 bases). The V end lost 4 bases, the J end lost 6 bases, and 20 bases lay between the germline ends. Germline assignment: CDR1 SGHDT and CDR2 YYEEEE. This CDR3 has 15 residues. CDR3 sequence (DNA): TGTGCCAGCAGCACCCGACAGGACCCGTGGCTCGAGCAGTACTTC. Its translation: CASSTRQDPWLEQYF. Filled out from reference TRBV5-6 and TRBJ2-7, the complete variable domain reads DAGVTQSPTHLIKTRGQQVTLRCSPKSGHDTVSWYQQALGQGPQFIFQYYEEEERQRGNFPDRFSGHQFPNYSSELNVNALLLGDSALYLCASSTRQDPWLEQYFGPGTRLTVT.

The chain joins TRBV2 to TRBJ1-5; D possibly corresponds to TRBD1 (6 bases). The CDR3 is made up of 13 amino acids. Germline assignment: CDR1 SNHLY and CDR2 FYNNEI. V dropped 7 bases and J dropped 5 bases, with 12 bases sitting between them. CDR3 amino acids: CASKQGWDQPQHF. The CDR3 DNA is TGTGCCAGCAAACAGGGCTGGGATCAGCCCCAGCATTTT.

The chain couples TRBV12-3 or TRBV12-4 to TRBJ2-5; D is unclear. The germline V and J ends were trimmed by 3 bases and 3 bases, with 5 bases remaining between them. CDR3 length equals 12 residues. The CDR3 sequence is CASSFFKETQYF. The CDR3 DNA reads TGTGCCAGCAGTTTCTTTAAAGAGACCCAGTACTTC.

The rearrangement links TRBV13 to TRBJ1-2; the D gene is possibly TRBD1 (5 bases). Per the germline V gene, CDR1 is PRHDT and CDR2 is FYEKMQ (reference sequence). With 3 bases removed from V and 7 bases from J, the gap between germline ends came to 12 bases. This CDR3 comprises 13 residues. This chain's CDR3 is CASSFSGVGGYTF. Here the CDR3 DNA reads TGTGCCAGCAGCTTTTCGGGGGTGGGTGGCTACACCTTC.

This chain links TRBV4-1 with TRBJ1-1; a possible D gene is TRBD1 (6 bases). Trimming shortened V by 0 bases and J by 8 bases, and 10 bases separated the two germline ends. The CDR3 is 13 residues long. From germline, CDR1 is MGHRA and CDR2 YSYEKL. The CDR3: CASSQDFTGEAFF. CDR3 sequence (DNA): TGCGCCAGCAGCCAAGATTTCACAGGGGAAGCTTTCTTT.

CDR3 sequence: CASSQIVRSEQFF. The CDR3 nucleotides read TGTGCCAGCAGCCAAATCGTACGGAGTGAGCAGTTCTTC. The chain combines TRBV14 with TRBJ2-1, with unresolved D. Germline V gives CDR1 SGHDN, CDR2 FVKESK. The CDR3 is 13 residues long. V was shortened by 2 bases and J by 9 bases, with 11 bases between the two germline ends. Filled out from reference TRBV14 and TRBJ2-1, the complete variable domain reads EAGVTQFPSHSVIEKGQTVTLRCDPISGHDNLYWYRRVMGKEIKFLLHFVKESKQDESGMPNNRFLAERTGGTYSTLKVQPAELEDSGVYFCASSQIVRSEQFFGPGTRLTVL.

A note on this clone: The same CDR3 arises from other DNA sequences in this sample as well. The chain employs TRBV19 and TRBJ1-1, with 8 bases fitting TRBD1. J gave up 5 bases and V 4 bases, and 3 bases lay outside the gene matches. The CDR3 sequence is 13 residues long. Germline loops: CDR1 LNHDA, CDR2 SQIVND (reference sequence). CDR3 sequence reads: CASSTTGDTEAFF. CDR3 nucleotides: TGTGCCAGTAGTACGACAGGGGATACTGAAGCTTTCTTT.